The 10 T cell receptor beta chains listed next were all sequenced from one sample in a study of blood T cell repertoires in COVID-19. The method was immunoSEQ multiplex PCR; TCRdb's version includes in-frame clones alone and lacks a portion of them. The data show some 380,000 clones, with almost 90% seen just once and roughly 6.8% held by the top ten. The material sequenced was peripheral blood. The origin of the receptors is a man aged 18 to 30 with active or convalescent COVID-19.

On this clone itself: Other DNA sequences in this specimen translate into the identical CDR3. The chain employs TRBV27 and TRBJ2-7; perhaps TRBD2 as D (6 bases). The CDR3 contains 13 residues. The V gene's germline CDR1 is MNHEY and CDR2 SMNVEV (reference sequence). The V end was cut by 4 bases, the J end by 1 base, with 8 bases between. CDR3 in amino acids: CASSSGVSYEQYF. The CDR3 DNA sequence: TGTGCCAGCAGTTCGGGAGTTTCCTACGAGCAGTACTTC.

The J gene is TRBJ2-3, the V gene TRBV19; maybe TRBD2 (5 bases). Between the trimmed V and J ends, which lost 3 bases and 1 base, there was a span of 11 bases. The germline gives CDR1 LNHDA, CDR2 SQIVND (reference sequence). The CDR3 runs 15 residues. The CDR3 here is CASSISSGGTDTQYF. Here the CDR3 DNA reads TGTGCCAGTAGTATTTCAAGCGGAGGCACAGATACGCAGTATTTT.

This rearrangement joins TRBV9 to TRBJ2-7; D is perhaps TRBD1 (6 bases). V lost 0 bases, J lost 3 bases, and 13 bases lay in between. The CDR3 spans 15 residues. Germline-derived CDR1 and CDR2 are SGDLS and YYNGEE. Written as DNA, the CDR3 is TGTGCCAGCAGCGTAGCCGAGACAGGACTCTACGAGCAGTACTTC. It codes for CASSVAETGLYEQYF.

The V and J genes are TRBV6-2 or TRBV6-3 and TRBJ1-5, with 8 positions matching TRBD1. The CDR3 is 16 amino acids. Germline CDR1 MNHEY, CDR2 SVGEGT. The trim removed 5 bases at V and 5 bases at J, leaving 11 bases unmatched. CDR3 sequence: CASSRIVMTGDQPQHF. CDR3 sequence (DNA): TGTGCCAGCAGTCGCATCGTTATGACAGGGGATCAGCCCCAGCATTTT.

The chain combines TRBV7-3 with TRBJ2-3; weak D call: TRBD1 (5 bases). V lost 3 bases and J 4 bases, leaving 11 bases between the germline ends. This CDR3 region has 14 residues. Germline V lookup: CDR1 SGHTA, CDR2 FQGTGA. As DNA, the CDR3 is TGTGCCAGCAGCTTCGGAACAGGTCCAGATACGCAGTATTTT. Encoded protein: CASSFGTGPDTQYF.

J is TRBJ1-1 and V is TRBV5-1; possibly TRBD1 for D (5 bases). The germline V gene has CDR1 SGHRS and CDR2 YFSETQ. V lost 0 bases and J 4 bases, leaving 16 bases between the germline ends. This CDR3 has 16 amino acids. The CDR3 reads CASSLDWSGMGTEAFF. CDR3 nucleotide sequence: TGCGCCAGCAGCTTGGATTGGTCAGGGATGGGCACTGAAGCTTTCTTT. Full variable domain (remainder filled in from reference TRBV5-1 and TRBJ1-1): KAGVTQTPRYLIKTRGQQVTLSCSPISGHRSVSWYQQTPGQGLQFLFEYFSETQRNKGNFPGRFSGRQFSNSRSEMNVSTLELGDSALYLCASSLDWSGMGTEAFFGQGTRLTVV.

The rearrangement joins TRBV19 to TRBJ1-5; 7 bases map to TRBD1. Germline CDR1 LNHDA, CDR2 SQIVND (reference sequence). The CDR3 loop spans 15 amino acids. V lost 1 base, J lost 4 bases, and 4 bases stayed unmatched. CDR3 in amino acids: CASSIAGQLNQPQHF. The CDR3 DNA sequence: TGTGCCAGTAGTATAGCGGGACAGCTAAATCAGCCCCAGCATTTT.

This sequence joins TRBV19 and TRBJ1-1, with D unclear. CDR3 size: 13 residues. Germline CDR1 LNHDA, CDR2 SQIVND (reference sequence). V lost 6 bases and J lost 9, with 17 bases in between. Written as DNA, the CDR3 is TGTGCCAGTAGCCCAATACAAGGAGGGAAAGCTTTCTTT. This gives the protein CASSPIQGGKAFF.

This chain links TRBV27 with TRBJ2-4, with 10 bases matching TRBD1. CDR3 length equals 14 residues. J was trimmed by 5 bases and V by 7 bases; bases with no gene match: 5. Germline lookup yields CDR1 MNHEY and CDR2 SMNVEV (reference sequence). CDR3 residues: CASTPGQGQNIQYF. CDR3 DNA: TGTGCCAGCACCCCGGGACAGGGGCAAAACATTCAGTACTTC.

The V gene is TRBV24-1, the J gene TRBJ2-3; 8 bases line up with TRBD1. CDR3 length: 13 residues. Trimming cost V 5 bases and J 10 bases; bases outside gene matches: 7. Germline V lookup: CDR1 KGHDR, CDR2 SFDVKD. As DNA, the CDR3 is TGTGCCACCAGTGTTCCCGGACAGGGTGCGCAGTATTTT. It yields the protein CATSVPGQGAQYF.